The 9 T cell receptor beta chains given below trace back to one sample, sequenced in a study of blood T cell repertoires in COVID-19. The table came from immunoSEQ multiplex PCR; TCRdb's copy has only in-frame clones and leaves some out. Of 86,000 or so clones in the sample, around 82% are singletons; the top ten hold 1.2%. Sequenced material: peripheral blood. Receptors were obtained from a woman over 75 with acute or convalescent COVID-19.

The chain is built from TRBV7-2 and TRBJ1-1, with D maybe TRBD1 (5 bases). Between the trimmed V and J ends, which lost 5 bases and 0 bases, there was a span of 10 bases. Germline V lookup: CDR1 SGHTA, CDR2 FQGNSA. CDR3 size: 14 residues. CDR3 protein: CASSPQVMNTEAFF. In nucleotides, the CDR3 is TGTGCCAGCAGCCCACAGGTTATGAACACTGAAGCTTTCTTT.

V and J are TRBV14 and TRBJ2-1; the match to TRBD2 covers 8 bases. CDR3 length equals 15 residues. Germline V lookup: CDR1 SGHDN, CDR2 FVKESK. The J segment lost 9 bases and the V segment lost 1 base, leaving 8 bases of the junction unmatched. DNA for the CDR3: TGTGCCAGCAGCCAAGTCCTCGGGGGGGTCGGTGAGCAGTTCTTC. This translates into CASSQVLGGVGEQFF.

A single count supports this clone. The chain recombines TRBV5-1 with TRBJ2-1; 7 bases are a match to TRBD2. With 4 bases clipped from V and 6 bases from J, the junction kept 10 bases outside the gene matches. This CDR3 is 15 amino acids long. Germline CDR1 and CDR2: SGHRS and YFSETQ. The CDR3: CASSPSAGVFNEQFF. The CDR3 nucleotides read TGCGCCAGCAGCCCCTCGGCGGGAGTCTTCAATGAGCAGTTCTTC. The full variable domain, in which reference TRBV5-1 and TRBJ2-1 provide the parts outside the CDR3, is KAGVTQTPRYLIKTRGQQVTLSCSPISGHRSVSWYQQTPGQGLQFLFEYFSETQRNKGNFPGRFSGRQFSNSRSEMNVSTLELGDSALYLCASSPSAGVFNEQFFGPGTRLTVL.

The rearrangement joins TRBV13 to TRBJ1-6, with a tentative D call TRBD1 (5 bases). Trimming left V 1 base short and J 7 bases short, with 14 bases between. The CDR3 length is 16 residues. Germline CDR1 reads PRHDT; CDR2 reads FYEKMQ (reference sequence). The CDR3 here is CASSLERGPGNSPLHF. The CDR3 nucleotides are TGTGCCAGCAGCTTAGAGCGGGGCCCTGGAAATTCACCCCTCCACTTT. Full variable domain (rest looked up from reference TRBV13 and TRBJ1-6): AAGVIQSPRHLIKEKRETATLKCYPIPRHDTVYWYQQGPGQDPQFLISFYEKMQSDKGSIPDRFSAQQFSDYHSELNMSSLELGDSALYFCASSLERGPGNSPLHFGNGTRLTVT.

This chain uses TRBV18 with TRBJ2-7; D might be TRBD2 (5 bases). The CDR3 contains 15 residues. Germline loops: CDR1 KGHSH, CDR2 LQKENI. Trimming shortened V by 0 bases and J by 4 bases, and 13 bases separated the two germline ends. This CDR3 reads CASSPPYPGSYEQYF. DNA for the CDR3: TGTGCCAGCTCACCACCTTATCCGGGGTCTTACGAGCAGTACTTC.

V usage is TRBV5-6 and J usage is TRBJ1-1; TRBD1 might be the D (5 bases). Germline V gives CDR1 SGHDT, CDR2 YYEEEE. The ends were cut back, 4 bases at V and 1 base at J, with 11 bases in the middle. The CDR3 totals 14 residues. Written as DNA, the CDR3 is TGTGCCAGCAGCCGGCAGGGTCAGAACACTGAAGCTTTCTTT. This gives the protein CASSRQGQNTEAFF.

This clone has more than one count but fewer than ten. The gene calls are TRBV20-1 and TRBJ1-4, with TRBD1 matching over 8 bases. V was clipped by 3 bases and J by 6 bases; unmatched bases: 12. The CDR3 extends over 16 amino acids. The germline V gene encodes CDR1 DFQATT and CDR2 SNEGSKA (reference sequence). This CDR3 reads CSASHQPGTGHEKLFF. The DNA of the CDR3 is TGCAGTGCTAGTCACCAGCCCGGGACAGGTCATGAAAAACTGTTTTTT.

Of note for this clone: The junction does not match germline at one end; this may be a read error. This rearrangement joins TRBV23-1 to TRBJ2-7; D gene ambiguous. TRBV23-1 is filed as an ORF, its function uncertain. This CDR3 spans 9 amino acids. The CDR3 nucleotides read TGCGCCAGCAGTCAATTTAGAGGCTTC. Its translation: CASSQFRGF.

This sequence joins TRBV5-5 and TRBJ2-5, with 9 bases fitting TRBD2. The V and J ends lost 4 bases and 1 base, in that order; junction bases with no gene match: 8. This CDR3 is built from 16 residues. Per germline, CDR1 SGHKS and CDR2 YYEKEE (reference sequence). The CDR3 DNA reads as TGTGCCAGCAGCGGGGAGCGGGGGGCCTTCCAAGAGACCCAGTACTTC. It is translated as CASSGERGAFQETQYF.